The rows below give T cell receptor beta chains drawn from one sample of a study of shared clonotypes between healthy human individuals. Assay used: immunoSEQ multiplex PCR; TCRdb lists only in-frame clones, some missing. The sample includes roughly 2 million clones, around 95% seen only once; the top ten take under 0.15%. Sequenced sample: naive CD4+ T cells sorted from blood. The receptors here all came from a man between 18 and 29 years old in good health. CDR3s include the opening cysteine and the closing phenylalanine or tryptophan. A D gene is named only where the DNA matches it firmly. Only part of the rows carry a size: once, few, many, or a class if the clone is expanded.

d_call: TRBD1; v_call: TRBV5-4; j_call: TRBJ2-2; clone_size: .; cdr3_nt: TGTGCCAGCAGCTTGGGGACAGGGGGCGGACGTGGCACCGGGGAGCTGTTTTTT; cdr3_aa: CASSLGTGGGRGTGELFF
d_call: TRBD1; v_call: TRBV7-9; j_call: TRBJ1-6; clone_size: .; cdr3_nt: TGTGCCAGCAGCTTGGTAAAGGGACAGCTTAATTCACCCCTCCACTTT; cdr3_aa: CASSLVKGQLNSPLHF
d_call: TRBD2; v_call: TRBV5-1; j_call: TRBJ2-1; clone_size: once; cdr3_nt: TGCGCCAGCAGCTTGGGGCCTAGCGGGAGAATCTACAATGAGCAGTTCTTC; cdr3_aa: CASSLGPSGRIYNEQFF
d_call: .; v_call: TRBV4-1; j_call: TRBJ2-7; clone_size: .; cdr3_nt: TGCGCCAGCAGCCAAGAGGGGACCTCTCGTTACGAGCAGTACTTC; cdr3_aa: CASSQEGTSRYEQYF
d_call: .; v_call: TRBV25-1; j_call: TRBJ1-3; clone_size: .; cdr3_nt: TGTGCCAGCAGTCCTAGGCAAGGCTCTGGAAACACCATATATTTT; cdr3_aa: CASSPRQGSGNTIYF
d_call: .; v_call: TRBV29-1; j_call: TRBJ1-6; clone_size: once; cdr3_nt: TGCAGCGTGCGGGACGGCAGCTCCTATAATTCACCCCTCCACTTT; cdr3_aa: CSVRDGSSYNSPLHF
d_call: .; v_call: TRBV28; j_call: TRBJ1-2; clone_size: .; cdr3_nt: TGTGCCACCTTGAGGGGTTATGGCTACACCTTC; cdr3_aa: CATLRGYGYTF
d_call: TRBD2; v_call: TRBV11-3; j_call: TRBJ2-7; clone_size: .; cdr3_nt: TGTGCCAGCAGCCCATCGACTAGCGGGGGTTACGAGCAGTACTTC; cdr3_aa: CASSPSTSGGYEQYF
d_call: TRBD1; v_call: TRBV7-2; j_call: TRBJ2-4; clone_size: .; cdr3_nt: TGTGCCAGCAGCTTGGGACAGGCGGTCAAAAACATTCAGTACTTC; cdr3_aa: CASSLGQAVKNIQYF
d_call: .; v_call: TRBV7-9; j_call: TRBJ2-6; clone_size: .; cdr3_nt: TGTGCCAGCAGCTTTGCTGGGGCCAACGTCCTGACTTTC; cdr3_aa: CASSFAGANVLTF
d_call: .; v_call: TRBV11-2; j_call: TRBJ1-6; clone_size: few; cdr3_nt: TGTGCCAGCAGCTTAGTTAGTGTGAATTCACCCCTCCACTTT; cdr3_aa: CASSLVSVNSPLHF
d_call: TRBD2; v_call: TRBV2; j_call: TRBJ2-1; clone_size: .; cdr3_nt: TGTGCCAGCCAACCCCGGGGGGCGGGAGGTAACAATGAGCAGTTCTTC; cdr3_aa: CASQPRGAGGNNEQFF
d_call: TRBD2; v_call: TRBV25-1; j_call: TRBJ2-3; clone_size: .; cdr3_nt: TGTGCCAGCAGTAGCGGGAGCTCAGATACGCAGTATTTT; cdr3_aa: CASSSGSSDTQYF
d_call: .; v_call: TRBV1; j_call: TRBJ2-2; clone_size: .; cdr3_nt: TGCACCAGCAGCCCGGGACCCCTGCATCCCGGGGAGCTGTTTTTT; cdr3_aa: CTSSPGPLHPGELFF
d_call: .; v_call: TRBV20-1; j_call: TRBJ2-5; clone_size: .; cdr3_nt: TGCAGTGCCCCATCCCAAGAGACCCAGTACTTC; cdr3_aa: CSAPSQETQYF
d_call: .; v_call: TRBV11-2; j_call: TRBJ1-1; clone_size: .; cdr3_nt: TGTGCCAGCGACCCCCGGCTGGGGGAAATGAACACTGAAGCTTTCTTT; cdr3_aa: CASDPRLGEMNTEAFF
d_call: .; v_call: TRBV5-6; j_call: TRBJ1-3; clone_size: .; cdr3_nt: TGTGCCAGCAGCTTGGACCCTCTGGTTTCGGGCGGAAACACCATATATTTT; cdr3_aa: CASSLDPLVSGGNTIYF
d_call: .; v_call: TRBV30; j_call: TRBJ2-1; clone_size: .; cdr3_nt: TGTGCCTGGAGTGGCCCGAGAGCCTACAATGAGCAGTTCTTC; cdr3_aa: CAWSGPRAYNEQFF
d_call: .; v_call: TRBV15; j_call: TRBJ1-2; clone_size: .; cdr3_nt: TGTGCCACCAGCAGAGTTTCGTTGGGGGAGGGAAGTGGCTACACCTTC; cdr3_aa: CATSRVSLGEGSGYTF
d_call: .; v_call: TRBV4-3; j_call: TRBJ1-1; clone_size: .; cdr3_nt: TGCGCCAGCAGCCAAGTGTCCGCGACAGTCACCACTGAAGCTTTCTTT; cdr3_aa: CASSQVSATVTTEAFF
d_call: .; v_call: TRBV9; j_call: TRBJ1-2; clone_size: .; cdr3_nt: TGTGCCAGCAGCCCCCCCCTAAGCTATAGCTACACCTTC; cdr3_aa: CASSPPLSYSYTF